This entry is about one T cell receptor (beta chain). Its antigen is currently not known. Per-nucleotide qualities are absent, and no much larger clonotype sits a single base away. The immunoSEQ kit was used, according to the manufacturer's recommendations, to generate TCR beta libraries from genomic DNA. To prepare the libraries, a first multiplex PCR with proprietary primers was run, followed by a second PCR that added unique barcodes, and a bead cleanup was done after each round. A positive control reaction and a negative control reaction, both provided in the kit, were run with every batch of samples. The final libraries underwent checking on an Agilent 4200 TapeStation D1000 ScreenTape, volumetric pooling, and quantification by qPCR. Sequencing was performed on an Illumina NextSeq500 with a MidOutput 150-cycle cartridge, and 156 Read1 and 15 Index1 cycles were run with kit custom primers. The pooled library was loaded at roughly 0.94 pM with a roughly 22% PhiX control spike-in. The published analysis was carried out like this. Vendor-processed data were analyzed in R, with a clonotype defined as all T cells sharing the same CDR3 nucleotide sequence. For clone abundance analyses, frequencies were normalized to the 10,000 most abundant clones in each sample. Public T cell clones, averaging fewer than five per sample, were removed before analysis. Tumor-enriched and baseline blood-enriched clonotypes were defined by at least a 32-fold difference in abundance between compartments. A beta-binomial differential abundance model was applied to find clonotypes that expanded or contracted between blood time points. Similarity between tumor and blood repertoires was quantified using the Baroni-Urbani and Buser coefficient, and groups were compared with two-tailed Wilcoxon tests in R. As stored in TCRdb, this immuneACCESS dataset retains in-frame rearrangements with V and J assigned. A fraction of the clones does not appear; measured against another copy, unresolved V genes explain less than half of the discrepancy, and the remainder lacks a known reason. The V and J calls and clone size are taken from that table; D and trimming were inferred from the DNA. This sample lists 50,000 to 75,000 clones; around 80% were detected once. The top ten clonotypes cover 6% to 8% of the sample.

The sample's time point, from its label and the paper: baseline pretreatment blood. Sample treatment or condition, as interpreted from the label and publication: 15 Gy SBRT to primary tumor, nephrectomy 4 weeks later. To track tumor-enriched clonotypes, serial peripheral blood was sampled from radiation-treated patients at baseline and at 2 weeks and 4 weeks after SBRT. Every patient had renal cell carcinoma of clear cell pathology. Genomic DNA for TCR sequencing was prepared using the QIAamp DNA Blood Mini Kit (Qiagen). Only samples passing all quality control checks were included in the analyses. The entry originates in a study of radiation and T cells in renal cell carcinoma (dated by TCRdb to 2020 to 2022). Broadly, across the study: The samples were drawn from a clinical trial, where primary renal cell carcinomas were treated with 15 Gy of stereotactic body radiation therapy and then removed by nephrectomy 4 weeks afterward. Across all 55 or so samples, 4,000,000 or so unique CDR3 nucleotide sequences encoding around 2.8 million unique CDR3 amino acid sequences were identified. In total, almost 55 samples, comprising roughly 25 tumors and roughly 27 peripheral blood samples, were subjected to TCR beta sequencing. On the study overall, not on this receptor specifically: Top tumor clonotypes rose in blood from baseline to 2 weeks post-radiation, then contracted by 4 weeks, suggesting transient expansion of tumor-resident clones. The single-armed trial design could not address effects of radiation dose or scheduling on the TCR repertoire. Blood repertoire dynamics were not followed beyond 4 weeks after treatment. Because pretreatment tumor biopsies were not available, the study could not determine whether clonotypes were already present within the tumor at baseline.

According to the germline V gene (reference sequence), CDR1 reads LNHDA and CDR2 reads SQIVND. The cysteine opens and the phenylalanine closes a CDR3 of 19 amino acids. The only DNA kept is the CDR3, 57 bases in frame from the first base. After removal of 10 bases from V and 3 bases from J, the junction retains 20 bases not matched to a gene. The origin of this receptor is a man aged 55 to 70 with renal cell carcinoma. The starting material was blood, obtained from a patient whose treatment included radiotherapy and nephrectomy. The rearranged segments are TRBV19 and TRBJ2-3; 12 junctional bases match TRBD2. The CDR3 protein sequence reads: CATRGGLLAGGPRTDTQYF. The base sequence is TGTGCCACTAGAGGGGGGCTTCTAGCGGGAGGGCCCCGGACAGATACGCAGTATTTT. With the rest looked up from the reference TRBV19 and TRBJ2-3 genes rather than sequenced, the full variable domain is DGGITQSPKYLFRKEGQNVTLSCEQNLNHDAMYWYRQDPGQGLRLIYYSQIVNDFQKGDIAEGYSVSREKKESFPLTVTSAQKNPTAFYLCATRGGLLAGGPRTDTQYFGPGTRLTVL.